This T cell receptor (beta chain) appears in the sequencing data of a study of shared clonotypes between healthy human individuals. Only in-frame clones appear in the TCRdb table, and some are missing; sequencing was by immunoSEQ multiplex PCR. The data hold roughly 2 million clones, with around 96% observed a single time. CDR3 length equals 14 residues. The germline V gene encodes CDR1 LNHDA and CDR2 SQIVND (reference sequence). The V and J ends lost 3 bases and 6 bases, in that order; junction bases with no gene match: 5. The naive CD8 fraction comprised CD45RO-negative cells positively selected for CCR7 and excluded terminally differentiated effector memory CD45RA+ cells.

The source of this sequence is a man aged 18-30 years in good health. Sample: naive CD8+ T cells sorted from blood. The chain carries TRBV19 and TRBJ2-1; 7 bases agree with TRBD1. This CDR3 is CASSIDREPNEQFF. As DNA, the CDR3 is TGTGCCAGTAGTATCGACAGGGAACCCAATGAGCAGTTCTTC.